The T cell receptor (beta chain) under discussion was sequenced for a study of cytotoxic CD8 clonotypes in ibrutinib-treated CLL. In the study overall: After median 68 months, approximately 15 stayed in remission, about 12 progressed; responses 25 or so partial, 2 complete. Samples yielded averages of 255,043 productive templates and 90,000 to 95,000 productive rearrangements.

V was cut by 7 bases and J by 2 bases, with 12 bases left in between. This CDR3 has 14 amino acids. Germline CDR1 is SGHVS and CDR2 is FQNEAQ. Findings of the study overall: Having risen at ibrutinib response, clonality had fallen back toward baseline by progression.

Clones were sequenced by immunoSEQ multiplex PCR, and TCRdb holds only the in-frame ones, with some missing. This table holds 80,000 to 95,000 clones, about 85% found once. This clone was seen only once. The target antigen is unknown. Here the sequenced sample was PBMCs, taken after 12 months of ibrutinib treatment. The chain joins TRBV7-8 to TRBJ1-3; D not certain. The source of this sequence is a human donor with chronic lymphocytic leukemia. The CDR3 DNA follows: TGTGCCAGCACCGAGGACTCAGCTGGAAACACCATATATTTT. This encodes CASTEDSAGNTIYF.